This record looks at one TCR beta chain sequence and its context. CDR1 is SEHNR, CDR2 FQNEAQ, per germline (reference sequence). The CDR3 extends over 12 amino acids. Trimming left V 5 bases short and J 9 bases short, with 11 bases between. Vbeta (60) and Jbeta (13) primers were used in the PCR. Libraries were prepared by immunoSEQ multiplex PCR; TCRdb keeps only in-frame clonotypes and omits some of them. Here the sample spans approximately 120,000 clones, more than 75% being singletons. The data originate from a study of cytomegalovirus exposure and HLA in healthy donors. This sequence was found in a man aged 40-49 years in good health and CMV-seronegative. The sample was PBMCs. The chain recombines TRBV7-9 with TRBJ1-5, with D possibly being TRBD1 (6 bases). CDR3 amino acids: CASSAEGVPQHF. The CDR3 nucleotides are TGTGCCAGCAGCGCCGAGGGGGTGCCCCAGCATTTT.